One and the same sample provided the 9 T cell receptor beta chains below, sequenced in a study of beta chain features in type 1 diabetes. The sequenced template was cDNA made from the entire isolated RNA. Sequencing was performed with immunoSEQ multiplex PCR; in TCRdb, only in-frame clones are kept and a portion is missing. This table holds 310,000 or so clones, 8% to 13% found once. Input material: naive CD4+ T cells from blood. These receptors all stem from a woman aged 25 to 39 in good health.

This clone was seen only a few times. The rearrangement uses TRBV25-1 and TRBJ1-1, with 8 bases that match TRBD1. The CDR3 extends over 14 amino acids. Germline trimming cut 7 bases from V and 1 base from J; bases unmatched to any gene: 5. Germline CDR1 MGHDK, CDR2 SYGVNS. CDR3 in amino acids: CASMGRGPNTEAFF. The CDR3 DNA reads as TGTGCCAGCATGGGCAGGGGGCCGAACACTGAAGCTTTCTTT.

This clone came up once. The chain couples TRBV14 to TRBJ2-5; 7 bases line up with TRBD2. V shed 1 base, J shed 5 bases, and the junction held 10 bases outside the gene matches. This CDR3 has 16 residues. Germline CDR1 and CDR2: SGHDN and FVKESK. CDR3 in amino acids: CASSQGRIREGETQYF. The DNA of the CDR3 is TGTGCCAGCAGCCAAGGGAGGATCAGGGAGGGGGAGACCCAGTACTTC.

The DNA of the CDR3 is TGTGCCAGCGGGGGACAGGGTAATGGCTACACCTTC. Translation gives CASGGQGNGYTF. V is TRBV28 and J is TRBJ1-2; 9 bases align to TRBD1. The CDR3 totals 12 residues. Germline V lookup: CDR1 MDHEN, CDR2 SYDVKM. The ends lost 8 bases at V and 6 bases at J; junction bases unmatched: 4.

This clone was seen only a few times. The CDR3 coding sequence is TGTGCCAGCAGCTTAGAGTCCATTGGCACAGATACGCAGTATTTT. Translating it yields CASSLESIGTDTQYF. The V and J genes are TRBV11-3 and TRBJ2-3; D gene uncertain. The CDR3 is 15 amino acids. Trimming stripped 0 bases from V and 1 base from J, with 8 bases between. The germline gives CDR1 SGHNT, CDR2 YENEEA.

The J gene is TRBJ1-1, the V gene TRBV30; TRBD1 is a possible D gene (6 bases). V lost 1 base and J lost 1, with 19 bases in between. This CDR3 contains 17 residues. CDR1 GTSNPN and CDR2 SVGIG come from the germline V gene (reference sequence). The CDR3 loop is CAWSALGRGARNTEAFF. The CDR3 DNA sequence: TGTGCCTGGAGTGCCCTAGGGAGGGGGGCGCGGAACACTGAAGCTTTCTTT. The entire variable domain, with the rest obtained from reference TRBV30 and TRBJ1-1, is as follows: SQTIHQWPATLVQPVGSPLSLECTVEGTSNPNLYWYRQAAGRGLQLLFYSVGIGQISSEVPQNLSASRPQDRQFILSSKKLLLSDSGFYLCAWSALGRGARNTEAFFGQGTRLTVV.

This clone was counted only a few times. This chain links TRBV30 with TRBJ2-5; D not resolved. This CDR3 contains 13 residues. V lost 5 bases and J lost 1, with 11 bases in between. Germline V gene lookup returns CDR1 GTSNPN and CDR2 SVGIG (reference sequence). CDR3 DNA sequence: TGTGCCTGGGAAGTAGCCTTCCAAGAGACCCAGTACTTC. Residues: CAWEVAFQETQYF.

This chain joins TRBV29-1 and TRBJ1-1; 8 nucleotides agree with TRBD1. The CDR3 spans 13 residues. CDR1 SQVTM and CDR2 ANQGSEA come from the germline V gene. After removal of 5 bases from V and 5 bases from J, the junction contained 7 bases not matched to a gene. CDR3 bases: TGCAGCGTTCAAATCAGGGGGCCGACTGAAGCTTTCTTT. Translated: CSVQIRGPTEAFF.

This clone appeared a few times. The V and J genes are TRBV7-9 and TRBJ1-3, with unresolved D. In germline, CDR1 is SEHNR, CDR2 FQNEAQ (reference sequence). V was pared by 5 bases and J by 0 bases, with 8 bases between. CDR3 size: 14 residues. The CDR3 DNA reads TGTGCCAGCAGCCCAGACAACTCTGGAAACACCATATATTTT. It is translated as CASSPDNSGNTIYF.

The chain couples TRBV11-2 to TRBJ2-5; 7 positions match TRBD1. V dropped 6 bases and J dropped 5; count of bases not matched to a gene: 9. Looked up from germline, CDR1 is SGHAT and CDR2 is FQNNGV. The CDR3 loop spans 14 amino acids. Here the CDR3 DNA reads TGTGCCAGCAGTACAGGGGATTGGAGGGAGACCCAGTACTTC. This gives the protein CASSTGDWRETQYF. Variable domain in full (rest from reference TRBV11-2 and TRBJ2-5): EAGVAQSPRYKIIEKRQSVAFWCNPISGHATLYWYQQILGQGPKLLIQFQNNGVVDDSQLPKDRFSAERLKGVDSTLKIQPAKLEDSAVYLCASSTGDWRETQYFGPGTRLLVL.